The present TCR beta chain was sequenced within a study of siplizumab effects on memory and regulatory T cells. Of note for this clone: The antigen is not known.

Some clones are missing from TCRdb's copy, which holds only in-frame ones; the method was immunoSEQ multiplex PCR. The sample gives around 100,000 clones, 91% of which show up once; roughly 0.15% is in the top ten. Points from the study as a whole: For mappable alloreactive CD4+ clones, the mean Treg-derived fraction was roughly 70% with siplizumab and 26.9% in controls. The majority of clones, roughly 75-97% of proliferating CD4+ or CD8+ clones, lacked an assignable naive or memory phenotype. No more than a minor fraction of alloreactive clones could be traced back to unstimulated subsets.

The CDR3 contains 14 residues. Germline V lookup: CDR1 KGHSH, CDR2 LQKENI. The J segment lost 7 bases and the V segment lost 8 bases, leaving 11 bases of the junction unmatched. Sequences were obtained from CD4+ T cells sorted from blood. V usage is TRBV18 and J usage is TRBJ2-1; 7 bases fit TRBD1. This clonotype originated in a human donor in good health. CDR3 in DNA: TGTGCCAGCCACGACAGGGTGGGTCGGAATGAGCAGTTCTTC. This codes for CASHDRVGRNEQFF.